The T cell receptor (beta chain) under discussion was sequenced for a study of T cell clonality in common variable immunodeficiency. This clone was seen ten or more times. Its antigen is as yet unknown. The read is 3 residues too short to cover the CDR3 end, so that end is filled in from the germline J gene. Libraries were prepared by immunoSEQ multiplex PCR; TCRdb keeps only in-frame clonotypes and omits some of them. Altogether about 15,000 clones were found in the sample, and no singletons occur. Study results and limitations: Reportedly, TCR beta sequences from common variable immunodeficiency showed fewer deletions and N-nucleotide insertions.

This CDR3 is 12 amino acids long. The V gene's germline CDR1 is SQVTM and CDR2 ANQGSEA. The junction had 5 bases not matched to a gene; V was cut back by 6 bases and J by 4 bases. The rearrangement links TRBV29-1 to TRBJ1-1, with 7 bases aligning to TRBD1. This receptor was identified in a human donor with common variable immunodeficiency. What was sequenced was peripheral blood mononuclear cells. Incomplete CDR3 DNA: TGCAGCGTGGCACAGGGGAGCACTGAA. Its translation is CSVAQGSTE. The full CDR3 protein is CSVAQGSTEAFF. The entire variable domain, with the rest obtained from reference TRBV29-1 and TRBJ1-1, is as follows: SAVISQKPSRDICQRGTSLTIQCQVDSQVTMMFWYRQQPGQSLTLIATANQGSEATYESGFVIDKFPISRPNLTFSTLTVSNMSPEDSSIYLCSVAQGSTEAFFGQGTRLTVV.